These 13 T cell receptor beta chains were all obtained from the same sample, sequenced in a study of T-cell reconstitution after alpha-beta-depleted transplantation in children. As it was prepared, the TCRbeta library received unique molecular identifiers. TCRdb passed the PCR reads through MiXCR, listing each CDR3 protein once. The data show more than 550,000 distinct CDR3 sequences, approximately 10% seen once. The material was PBMCs from the stem cell graft donor, obtained from the stem cell graft. These receptors came from a human donor who donated a stem cell graft to a child with acute myeloid leukemia.

This clonotype occurred many times. The chain recombines TRBV5-1 with TRBJ2-3; 7 bases are a match to TRBD2. The V gene end was trimmed by 1 base and the J gene end by 5 bases; junction bases not matched to a gene: 10. The CDR3 sequence is 16 residues long. Germline CDR1 is SGHRS and CDR2 is YFSETQ. The CDR3 protein is CASSLSRGRAGDTQYF. In DNA, the CDR3 is TGCGCCAGCAGCTTGTCTCGTGGGAGGGCCGGAGATACGCAGTATTTT.

This clonotype was counted a few times. The V and J genes are TRBV7-2 and TRBJ2-7; 10 bases match TRBD1. V lost 5 bases to trimming and J lost 5 bases; unmatched junction nucleotides: 3. From germline, CDR1 is SGHTA and CDR2 FQGNSA. The CDR3 loop spans 13 amino acids. In DNA form, the CDR3 reads TGTGCCAGCAGCACCGACAGGGGGCACGAGCAGTACTTC. Translating gives CASSTDRGHEQYF.

The chain recombines TRBV9 with TRBJ1-4, with D tentatively TRBD1 (5 bases). Germline V lookup: CDR1 SGDLS, CDR2 YYNGEE. The CDR3 covers 14 residues. V was trimmed by 5 bases and J by 7 bases, leaving 15 bases between them. This CDR3 reads CASSSDQGGEKLFF. DNA for the CDR3: TGTGCCAGCAGTTCGGACCAGGGCGGTGAAAAACTGTTTTTT.

This clonotype was counted a few times. CDR3 in amino acids: CASSYSNEGASEAFF. The CDR3 DNA is TGTGCCAGCAGTTACTCTAATGAAGGTGCGAGTGAAGCTTTCTTT. The chain is built from TRBV6-5 and TRBJ1-1; D remains unclear. Germline CDR1 is MNHEY and CDR2 is SVGAGI. The V gene lost 0 bases and the J gene lost 7 bases, with 15 bases spanning the gap. The CDR3 spans 15 residues.

CDR3 in DNA: TGCAGCGTCGGGGACACTAACTATGGCTACACCTTC. It yields the protein CSVGDTNYGYTF. The chain employs TRBV29-1 and TRBJ1-2; TRBD1 is a possible D gene (6 bases). This CDR3 is built from 12 residues. CDR1 is SQVTM, CDR2 ANQGSEA, per germline. V lost 6 bases and J lost 0, with 8 bases in between.

The chain has TRBV29-1 and TRBJ1-1; TRBD1 might be the D (5 bases). The CDR3 extends over 16 amino acids. Per germline, CDR1 SQVTM and CDR2 ANQGSEA. V gave up 1 base and J gave up 7 bases, with 22 bases separating them. The CDR3 DNA is TGCAGCGTTGAAGGGGAAGGGTGGGTGAGGGGTCATGAAGCTTTCTTT. Protein: CSVEGEGWVRGHEAFF. The entire variable domain, with the rest obtained from reference TRBV29-1 and TRBJ1-1, is as follows: SAVISQKPSRDICQRGTSLTIQCQVDSQVTMMFWYRQQPGQSLTLIATANQGSEATYESGFVIDKFPISRPNLTFSTLTVSNMSPEDSSIYLCSVEGEGWVRGHEAFFGQGTRLTVV.

There are many counts of this clonotype. The chain links TRBV4-3 to TRBJ2-3; D remains unclear. Trimming took off 0 bases at V and 5 bases at J, with 6 bases between the two ends. The CDR3 is 13 amino acids. CDR1 is LGHNA, CDR2 YSLEER, per germline. In nucleotides, the CDR3 is TGCGCCAGCAGCCAAGATCATGGAGATACGCAGTATTTT. This sequence encodes CASSQDHGDTQYF.

This clonotype was observed a handful of times. This chain connects TRBV4-2 to TRBJ2-3; D may match TRBD1 or TRBD2 (5 bases each). The CDR3 covers 17 residues. Trimming pared 3 bases from V and 1 base from J, leaving 17 bases between. Germline CDR1 LGHNA, CDR2 YNFKEQ. The CDR3 sequence is CASSQVWDELGTDTQYF. The CDR3 DNA is TGTGCCAGCAGCCAGGTGTGGGACGAGCTTGGCACAGATACGCAGTATTTT.

This clonotype showed up many times. V and J are TRBV12-3 or TRBV12-4 and TRBJ2-1; D perhaps matches TRBD1 (6 bases). Trimming took off 3 bases at V and 6 bases at J, with 12 bases between the two ends. The CDR3 extends over 14 amino acids. CDR3 bases: TGTGCCAGCAGTTTTTCTCTAGGGGGCAATGAGCAGTTCTTC. This codes for CASSFSLGGNEQFF.

The chain links TRBV12-3 or TRBV12-4 to TRBJ1-2, with D possibly being TRBD1 (6 bases). This CDR3 contains 13 residues. The V end was cut by 2 bases, the J end by 8 bases, with 12 bases between. CDR3 sequence reads: CASSLSFRGGYTF. In DNA form, the CDR3 reads TGTGCCAGCAGTTTATCCTTCAGGGGCGGCTACACCTTC.

This clonotype came up many times. This rearrangement joins TRBV24-1 to TRBJ2-5, with TRBD1 as a possible D gene (5 bases). The CDR3 extends over 15 amino acids. Germline V gives CDR1 KGHDR, CDR2 SFDVKD. V was clipped by 5 bases and J by 5 bases, with 17 bases between them. CDR3 residues: CATSGSQGTQETQYF. The CDR3 DNA reads TGTGCCACCAGTGGATCCCAGGGCACACAGGAGACCCAGTACTTC.

Only a few counts were recorded for this clonotype. The chain links TRBV7-2 to TRBJ2-3; D is possibly TRBD1 (6 bases). The CDR3 totals 14 residues. Germline CDR1 is SGHTA and CDR2 is FQGNSA. Trimming pared 0 bases from V and 4 bases from J, leaving 8 bases between. The CDR3 region is CASSLAWGPDTQYF. For the CDR3, the DNA is TGTGCCAGCAGCTTAGCATGGGGGCCAGATACGCAGTATTTT.

The genes are TRBV20-1 and TRBJ2-7; 7 nucleotides line up with TRBD2. The V gene's germline CDR1 is DFQATT and CDR2 SNEGSKA (reference sequence). Trimming removed 6 bases from V and 5 bases from J; junction bases left unmatched: 7. The CDR3 contains 12 residues. This CDR3 is CSAPTSTHEQYF. The CDR3 DNA reads TGCAGTGCCCCGACTAGCACCCACGAGCAGTACTTC.